Sequencing of this T cell receptor beta chain was carried out in a study of T cell responses to AZD1222 COVID-19 vaccine. Findings of the study overall: Donors, mostly white British, included more females; clonal diversity was possibly underestimated. CD4 TCRs associated with vaccination spanned spike, dominating at 160-218 and 743-854. Only after the peak T cell response were repertoires sampled.

Concerning this clone: Its antigen is still unknown.

TCRdb's table, derived via immunoSEQ multiplex PCR, lists solely in-frame clones and lacks some. Altogether under 50,000 clones are present, roughly 77% being singletons, with the ten largest covering less than 25%. Germline V gene data show CDR1 as MGHDK and CDR2 as SYGVNS. Trimming stripped 5 bases from V and 6 bases from J, with 10 bases between. This CDR3 spans 13 amino acids. The source was peripheral blood, collected 28 days after the second dose of the MenACWY control vaccine. This clonotype originated in an adult who received the MenACWY meningococcal vaccine as a control. V usage is TRBV25-1 and J usage is TRBJ2-2; maybe TRBD2 (5 bases). The CDR3 sequence is CASSWPGSGELFF. CDR3 DNA sequence: TGTGCCAGCAGTTGGCCGGGGTCCGGGGAGCTGTTTTTT.